This note documents a single TCR beta chain sequence. Its specificity is not known. This table comes from immunoSEQ multiplex PCR, and its TCRdb copy is limited to in-frame clones, with some not included. The sample records roughly 12,000 clones, about three quarters being singletons. The data were taken from a study of graft-versus-host responses after intestinal transplantation. Study-level results: Patients who carried graft-donor T cell macrochimerism also had high graft-versus-host to host-versus-graft clonal ratios in their allografts.

This CDR3 has 14 amino acids. Germline V CDR1 and CDR2: MDHEN, SYDVKM. V was trimmed by 5 bases and J by 3 bases, leaving 14 bases between them. The TCR was taken from a human patient who received an intestinal transplant, so some T cells may come from the graft donor. The genes are TRBV28 and TRBJ2-7; D is undetermined. Specimen: PBMCs, collected about 490 days after intestinal transplant. CDR3 region: CASSLSPLVYEQYF. CDR3 nucleotides: TGTGCCAGCAGTCTCTCTCCGCTTGTCTACGAGCAGTACTTC.